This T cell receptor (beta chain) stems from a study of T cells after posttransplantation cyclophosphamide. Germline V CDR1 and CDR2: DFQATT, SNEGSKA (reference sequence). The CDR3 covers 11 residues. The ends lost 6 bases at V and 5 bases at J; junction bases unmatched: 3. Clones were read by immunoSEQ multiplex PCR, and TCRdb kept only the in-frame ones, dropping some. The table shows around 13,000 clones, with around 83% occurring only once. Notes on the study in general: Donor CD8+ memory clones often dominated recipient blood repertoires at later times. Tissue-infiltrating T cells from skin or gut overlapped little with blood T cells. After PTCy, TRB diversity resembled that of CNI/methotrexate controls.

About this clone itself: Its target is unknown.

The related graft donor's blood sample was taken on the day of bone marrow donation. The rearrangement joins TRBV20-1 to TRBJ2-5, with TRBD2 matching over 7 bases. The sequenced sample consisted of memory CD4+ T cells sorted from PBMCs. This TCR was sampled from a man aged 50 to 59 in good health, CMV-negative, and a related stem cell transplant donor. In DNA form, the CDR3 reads TGCAGTGCCCCCGGGGGGGAGACCCAGTACTTC. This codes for CSAPGGETQYF.